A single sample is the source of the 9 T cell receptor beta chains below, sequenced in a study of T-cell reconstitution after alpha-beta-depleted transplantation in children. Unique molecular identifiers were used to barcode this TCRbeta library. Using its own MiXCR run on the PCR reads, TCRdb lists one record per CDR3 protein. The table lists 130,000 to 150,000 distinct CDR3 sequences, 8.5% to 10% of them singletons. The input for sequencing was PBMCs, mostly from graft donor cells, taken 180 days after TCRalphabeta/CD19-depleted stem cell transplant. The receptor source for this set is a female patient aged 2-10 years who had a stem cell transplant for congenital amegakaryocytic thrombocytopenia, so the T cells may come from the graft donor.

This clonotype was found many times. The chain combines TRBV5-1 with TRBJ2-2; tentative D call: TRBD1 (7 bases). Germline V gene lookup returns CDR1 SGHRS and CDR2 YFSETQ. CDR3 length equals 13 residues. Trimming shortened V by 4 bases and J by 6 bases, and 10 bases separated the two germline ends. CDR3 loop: CASSARGAGELFF. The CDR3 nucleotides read TGCGCCAGCAGCGCCAGGGGGGCCGGGGAGCTGTTTTTT.

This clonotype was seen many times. The CDR3 protein is CASSSWTRGNEQFF. CDR3 bases: TGTGCCAGCAGTTCTTGGACACGGGGCAATGAGCAGTTCTTC. The chain uses TRBV27 and TRBJ2-1; D might be TRBD1 or TRBD2, each matching 5 bases. V shed 4 bases and J shed 6 bases, with 13 bases lying between them. This CDR3 has 14 amino acids. CDR1 and CDR2 from the germline V gene are MNHEY and SMNVEV (reference sequence).

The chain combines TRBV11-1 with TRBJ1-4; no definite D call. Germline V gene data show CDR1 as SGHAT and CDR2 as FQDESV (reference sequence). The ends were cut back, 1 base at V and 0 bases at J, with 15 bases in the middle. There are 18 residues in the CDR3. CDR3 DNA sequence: TGTGCCAGCAGCTTAGGAGTCGCTTATCTTTCAACTAATGAAAAACTGTTTTTT. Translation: CASSLGVAYLSTNEKLFF.

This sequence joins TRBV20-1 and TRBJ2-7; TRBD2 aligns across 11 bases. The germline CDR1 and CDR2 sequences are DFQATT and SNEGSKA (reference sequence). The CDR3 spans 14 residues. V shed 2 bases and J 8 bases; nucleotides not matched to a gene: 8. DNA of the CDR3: TGCAGTGCTAGAAAAACTAGCGGGGGCCACAAGCAGTACTTC. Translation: CSARKTSGGHKQYF.

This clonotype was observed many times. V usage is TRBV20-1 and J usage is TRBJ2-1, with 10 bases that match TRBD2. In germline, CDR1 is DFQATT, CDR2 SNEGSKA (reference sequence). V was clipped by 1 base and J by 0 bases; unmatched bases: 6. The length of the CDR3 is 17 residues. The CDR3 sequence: CSARGAGGVGSYNEQFF. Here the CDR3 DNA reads TGCAGTGCTAGAGGAGCGGGAGGGGTGGGCTCCTACAATGAGCAGTTCTTC.

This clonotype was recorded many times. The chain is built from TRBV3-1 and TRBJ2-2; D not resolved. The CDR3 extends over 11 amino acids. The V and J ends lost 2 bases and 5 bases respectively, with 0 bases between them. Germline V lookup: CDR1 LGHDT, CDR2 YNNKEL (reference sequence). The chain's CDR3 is CASSQTGELFF. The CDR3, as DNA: TGTGCCAGCAGCCAAACCGGGGAGCTGTTTTTT. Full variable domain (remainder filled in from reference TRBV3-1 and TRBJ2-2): DTAVSQTPKYLVTQMGNDKSIKCEQNLGHDTMYWYKQDSKKFLKIMFSYNNKELIINETVPNRFSPKSPDKAHLNLHINSLELGDSAVYFCASSQTGELFFGEGSRLTVL.

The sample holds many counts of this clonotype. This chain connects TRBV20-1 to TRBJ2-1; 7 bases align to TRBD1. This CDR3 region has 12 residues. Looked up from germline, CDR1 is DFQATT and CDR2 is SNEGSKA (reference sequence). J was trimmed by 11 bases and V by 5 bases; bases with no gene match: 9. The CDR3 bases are TGCAGTGCTCCGAGGGGGCTAGTTCAGCAGTTCTTC. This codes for CSAPRGLVQQFF.

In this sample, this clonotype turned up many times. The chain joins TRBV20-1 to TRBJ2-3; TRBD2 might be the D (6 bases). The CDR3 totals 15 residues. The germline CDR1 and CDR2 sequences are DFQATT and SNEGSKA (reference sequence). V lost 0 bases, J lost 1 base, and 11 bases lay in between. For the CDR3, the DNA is TGCAGTGCTAGAGAACTAGCTCTCGGCACAGATACGCAGTATTTT. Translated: CSARELALGTDTQYF.

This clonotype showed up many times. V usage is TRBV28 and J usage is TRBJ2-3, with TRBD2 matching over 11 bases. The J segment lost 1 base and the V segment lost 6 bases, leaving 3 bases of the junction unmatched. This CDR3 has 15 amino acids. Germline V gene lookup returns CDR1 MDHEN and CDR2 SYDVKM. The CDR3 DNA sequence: TGTGCCAGCAGGGATAGCGGGAGGGGCACAGATACGCAGTATTTT. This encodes CASRDSGRGTDTQYF. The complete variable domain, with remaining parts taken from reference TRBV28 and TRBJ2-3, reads DVKVTQSSRYLVKRTGEKVFLECVQDMDHENMFWYRQDPGLGLRLIYFSYDVKMKEKGDIPEGYSVSREKKERFSLILESASTNQTSMYLCASRDSGRGTDTQYFGPGTRLTVL.